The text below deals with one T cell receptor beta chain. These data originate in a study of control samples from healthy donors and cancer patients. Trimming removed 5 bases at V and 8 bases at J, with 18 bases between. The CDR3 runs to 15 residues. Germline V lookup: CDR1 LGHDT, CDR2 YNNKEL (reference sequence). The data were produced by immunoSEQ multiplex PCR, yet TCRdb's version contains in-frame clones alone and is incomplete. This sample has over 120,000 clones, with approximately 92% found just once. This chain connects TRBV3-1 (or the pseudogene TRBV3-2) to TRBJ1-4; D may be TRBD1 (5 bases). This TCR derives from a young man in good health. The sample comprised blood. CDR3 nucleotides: TGTGCCAGCAGCGACGACATTAGGGGCGGAGAAAAACTGTTTTTT. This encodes CASSDDIRGGEKLFF.